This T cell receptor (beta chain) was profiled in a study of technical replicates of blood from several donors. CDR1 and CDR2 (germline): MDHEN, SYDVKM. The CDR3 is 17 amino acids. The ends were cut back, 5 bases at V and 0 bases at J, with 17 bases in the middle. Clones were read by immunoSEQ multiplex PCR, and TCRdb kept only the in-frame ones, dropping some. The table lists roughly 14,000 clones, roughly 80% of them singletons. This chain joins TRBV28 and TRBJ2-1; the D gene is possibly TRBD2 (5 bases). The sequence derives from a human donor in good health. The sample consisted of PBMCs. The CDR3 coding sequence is TGTGCCAGCAGTCACGGGTACCGGGGAACCTCCTACAATGAGCAGTTCTTC. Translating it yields CASSHGYRGTSYNEQFF.